Listed here is a single TCR beta chain. Only in-frame clones appear in the TCRdb table, and some are missing; sequencing was by immunoSEQ multiplex PCR. The repertoire consists of about 31,000 clones, with 85% to 90% occurring once and the leading ten covering roughly 15%. The entry originates in a study of blood T cell repertoires in COVID-19. Germline loops: CDR1 LNHDA, CDR2 SQIVND (reference sequence). The CDR3 loop spans 13 amino acids. Trimming took 6 bases from V and 1 from J, leaving 9 bases between them. The source of this sequence is an elderly man with acute or convalescent COVID-19. Specimen: peripheral blood. The J gene is TRBJ1-1, the V gene TRBV19, with D perhaps matching TRBD1 (5 bases). CDR3 sequence reads: CASRSTANTEAFF. CDR3 bases: TGTGCCAGTAGATCGACAGCGAACACTGAAGCTTTCTTT.